These T cell receptor beta chains were read from a single sample in a study of shared clonotypes between healthy human individuals. TCRdb's table, derived via immunoSEQ multiplex PCR, lists solely in-frame clones and lacks some. This sample has around 580,000 clones, with 95% to 98% found just once. The sample taken for sequencing was naive CD8+ T cells sorted from blood. All receptors derive from a man in his thirties or forties in good health. The CDR3 runs from the conserved cysteine through the conserved F or W. A D gene is named only where the DNA matches it firmly. The listing skips clone size in some rows; elsewhere it reads once, few, many or a size class.

>TRBJ2-3|TRBV11-3|-|-
TGTGCCAGCAGCTTAAACCAAGATACGCAGTATTTT
CASSLNQDTQYF
>TRBJ2-1|TRBV7-6|-|-
TGTGCCAGCAGCCCTCCCGGGGGCGTCTACAATGAGCAGTTCTTC
CASSPPGGVYNEQFF
>TRBJ2-1|TRBV5-4|-|-
TGTGCCAGCAGTTATGGGTCGACCGATGAGCAGTTCTTC
CASSYGSTDEQFF
>TRBJ1-4|TRBV6-5|-|-
TGTGCCAGCAGTTACTTGGGGGCCGGTGAAAAACTGTTTTTT
CASSYLGAGEKLFF
>TRBJ1-5|TRBV7-9|-|-
TGTGCCAGCAGCCCAACCGGACCCAATCAGCCCCAGCATTTT
CASSPTGPNQPQHF
>TRBJ1-1|TRBV19|-|-
TGTGCCAGCTCTCATGGGGACACTGAAGCTTTCTTT
CASSHGDTEAFF
>TRBJ2-7|TRBV29-1|-|-
TGCAGCGTTGGGAGTGTTTCCCCCATCGAGCAGTACTTC
CSVGSVSPIEQYF
>TRBJ2-3|TRBV15|TRBD2|once
TGTGCCACCAGCCGGACTAGCGGGAGGGCAAGGACGGATACGCAGTATTTT
CATSRTSGRARTDTQYF
>TRBJ2-7|TRBV2|TRBD2|-
TGTGCCAGCAAAGCGGGAGCGGCTGGTGAGCAGTACTTC
CASKAGAAGEQYF
>TRBJ1-2|TRBV9|-|-
TGTGCCAGCAGCCCCGCCAGAGGGGGAATCTATGGCTACACCTTC
CASSPARGGIYGYTF
>TRBJ2-1|TRBV11-2|-|-
TGTGCCAGCAGCTTAGGCGAACACGAGCAGTTCTTC
CASSLGEHEQFF
>TRBJ2-5|TRBV10-3|TRBD1|-
TGTGCCGCACAGGGGATGGGTGAGACCCAGTACTTC
CAAQGMGETQYF
>TRBJ1-5|TRBV7-9|-|few
TGTGCCAGCAGCTCGGGCAATCAGCCCCAGCATTTT
CASSSGNQPQHF
>TRBJ2-1|TRBV18|TRBD2|once
TGTGCCAGCTCACCACCGGGCGGGAGGGAGTTTGAGCAGTTCTTC
CASSPPGGREFEQFF
>TRBJ2-7|TRBV27|TRBD1|-
TGTGCCAGCAGTCGGGACCCAGGGGGATACGAGCAGTACTTC
CASSRDPGGYEQYF
>TRBJ2-7|TRBV5-6|-|-
TGTGCCAGCAGCGGGATTTCCCACGAGCAGTACTTC
CASSGISHEQYF
>TRBJ2-7|TRBV27|TRBD1|-
TGTGCCAGCAAAACAGGGACAGGATCCTACGAGCAGTACTTC
CASKTGTGSYEQYF